This is a list of T cell receptor beta chains from one sample in a study of T cells after yellow fever vaccination. TCRdb redid the calling of the 5' RACE reads with MiXCR, one entry per CDR3 protein. The table includes around 300,000 distinct CDR3 sequences, over 4% detected once. The sample here was PBMCs, taken 5 days after the yellow fever booster vaccination. The receptor set was obtained from a man younger than 35 who received the YFV17D yellow fever vaccine. Both conserved end residues are part of each CDR3. Fields, in order: CDR3 protein, V gene, J gene.

CASSSGVGLVTQYF,TRBV5-1,TRBJ2-5
CASSQGAGETQYF,TRBV7-2,TRBJ2-5
CSVGIGGGYEQYF,TRBV29-1,TRBJ2-7
CASSYTGAAYEQYF,TRBV27,TRBJ2-7
CASSVGQGAGDEQFF,TRBV5-1,TRBJ2-1
CATSEPGLQKETQYF,TRBV24-1,TRBJ2-5
CASSLTSGGSELFF,TRBV7-3,TRBJ1-4
CASRATSIHEQFF,TRBV6-2/TRBV6-3,TRBJ2-1
CASSQRDLAGYNEQFF,TRBV4-1,TRBJ2-1
CASSPSRQGTQYF,TRBV3-1,TRBJ2-3
CASSLLLEETQYF,TRBV5-6,TRBJ2-5
CASSPERAGGRKTQYF,TRBV3-1,TRBJ2-5
CASKYGSHEQFF,TRBV5-1,TRBJ2-1
CASSVGWEDTQYF,TRBV9,TRBJ2-3
CASGWGTGELIF,TRBV5-1,TRBJ2-2
CSATSRGGHNEQFF,TRBV20-1,TRBJ2-1
CASSSREGSDVETQYF,TRBV7-9,TRBJ2-5
CAISESKVSTEAFF,TRBV10-3,TRBJ1-1
CASSGLIGRYEKLFF,TRBV7-9,TRBJ1-4
CASTDGKEMNTEAFF,TRBV6-5,TRBJ1-1
CASSPPGHQETQYF,TRBV18,TRBJ2-5
CSALAGPTDTQYF,TRBV20-1,TRBJ2-3
CASSQGDRGHGNQPQHF,TRBV4-2,TRBJ1-5
CASSTIAGGGGGQFF,TRBV7-3,TRBJ2-1
CASSLSSSYEQYF,TRBV7-7,TRBJ2-7
CASSTQRNTEAFF,TRBV19,TRBJ1-1
CATSDFGGGNSGYTF,TRBV24-1,TRBJ1-2
CASSPKTGHLNRNIQYF,TRBV7-9,TRBJ2-4
CASSLPAHSNQPQHF,TRBV7-8,TRBJ1-5
CASSLALTGYLLEGGYTF,TRBV7-9,TRBJ1-2